This T cell receptor beta chain was captured in a study of T cell repertoires in cytomegalovirus infection. In the study overall: Public signatures in TCR beta pointed to CMV infection and matching HLA type.

Study-wide points: HLA-C-restricted CMV-specific TCR beta clonotypes were dominant in the ex vivo response. Totalled public TCR beta family frequency picked out people who carried CMV plus the relevant HLA.

MiXCR, run by TCRdb on the reads, gives a single entry per CDR3 protein. Of over 150,000 distinct CDR3 sequences listed, approximately 19% were seen once; the top ten hold less than 3.5%. The germline V and J ends were trimmed by 6 bases and 0 bases, with 15 bases remaining between them. The CDR3 is made up of 17 amino acids. As to this clonotype: Antigen unknown.

The genes are TRBV12-3 or TRBV12-4 and TRBJ2-6; possible D gene TRBD2, 5 bases. The TCR sequence derives from a human donor in good health (CMV status not recorded). Some clones in this sample may be carry-over from other donors' samples. The sample consisted of PBMCs. CDR3 coding DNA: TGTGCCAGCAGCACCGGAGGCAGTTCCTCTGGGGCCAACGTCCTGACTTTC. This gives the protein CASSTGGSSSGANVLTF.